This T cell receptor (beta chain) was recovered during a study of CD8+CD57+ T cells in acquired aplastic anemia. Study-level points and caveats: Patients shared just under 30 CD8+ CDR3 sequences with controls.

The study profiled TCR beta VDJ and CDR3 using genomic DNA as template. TCRdb re-derived calls from the reads in MiXCR, one entry per CDR3 protein. This sample has approximately 220,000 distinct CDR3 sequences, with more than 45% found just once. Whoever was chosen for sequencing had shown CD8+CD57+ cell expansion by flow cytometry. The CDR3 is 15 amino acids. Germline V gives CDR1 LGHNA, CDR2 YSLEER. With respect to this clonotype: What it binds is unknown. A much more abundant neighbour one base away suggests this may be a read error.

V and J are TRBV4-3 and TRBJ1-6, with 8 nucleotides matching TRBD1. Sequencing was performed on sorted CD4+, CD8+, or CD8+CD57+ T cells (not recorded which) from PBMCs. This TCR was sampled from a human donor with aplastic anemia. The CDR3: CASSQGTGPNSPPHF. The CDR3 DNA reads as TGCGCCAGCAGCCAAGGGACAGGGCCTAATTCACCCCCCCACTTT.